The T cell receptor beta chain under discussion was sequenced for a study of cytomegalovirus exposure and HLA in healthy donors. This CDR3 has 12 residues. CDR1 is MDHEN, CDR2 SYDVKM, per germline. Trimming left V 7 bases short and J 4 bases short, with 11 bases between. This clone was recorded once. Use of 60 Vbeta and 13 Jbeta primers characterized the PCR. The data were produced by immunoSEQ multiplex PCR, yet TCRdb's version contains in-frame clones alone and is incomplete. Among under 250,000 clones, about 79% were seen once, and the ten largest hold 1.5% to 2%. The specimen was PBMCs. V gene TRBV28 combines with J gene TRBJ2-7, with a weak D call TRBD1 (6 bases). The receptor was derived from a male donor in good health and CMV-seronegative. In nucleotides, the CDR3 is TGTGCCAGCAATGTACAGGGTTACGAGCAGTACTTC. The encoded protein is CASNVQGYEQYF.